These 6 T cell receptor beta chains were all obtained from the same sample, sequenced in a study of blood T cell repertoires in COVID-19. Profiled with immunoSEQ multiplex PCR; TCRdb holds only in-frame clones, not every one. The sample has around 58,000 clones, 85% to 90% seen once. Input material: peripheral blood. All receptors come from a man aged 55 to 70 with active COVID-19.

The table lists this clone with a count of one. J is TRBJ2-5 and V is TRBV5-1, with 12 bases fitting TRBD2. With 7 bases clipped from V and 4 bases from J, the junction kept 5 bases outside the gene matches. Germline lookup yields CDR1 SGHRS and CDR2 YFSETQ. This CDR3 has 14 amino acids. CDR3 protein: CASRGLAGIETQYF. The CDR3 nucleotides are TGCGCCAGCCGTGGACTAGCGGGGATAGAGACCCAGTACTTC.

The chain joins TRBV19 to TRBJ1-2, with a tentative D call TRBD1 (6 bases). The germline gives CDR1 LNHDA, CDR2 SQIVND (reference sequence). The CDR3 covers 14 residues. V shed 0 bases and J shed 6 bases, with 11 bases lying between them. The CDR3 is CASSIDRGRDGYTF. In DNA, the CDR3 is TGTGCCAGTAGTATAGACAGGGGTCGCGATGGCTACACCTTC.

For this clone: One end of the junction does not line up with germline, which may come from a read error. This chain links TRBV3-1 (or the pseudogene TRBV3-2) with TRBJ1-2; a weak D match, TRBD1 (6 bases). CDR3 size: 14 residues. Looked up from germline, CDR1 is LGHDT and CDR2 is YNNKEL (reference sequence). The CDR3 region is CASRQEGGNYGYTF. For the CDR3, the DNA is TGTGCCAGCAGACAAGAAGGGGGTAACTATGGCTACACCTTC.

This chain uses TRBV19 with TRBJ1-1, with D perhaps TRBD1 (5 bases). Per germline, CDR1 LNHDA and CDR2 SQIVND (reference sequence). V lost 5 bases, J lost 2 bases, and 9 bases lay in between. CDR3 size: 13 residues. The CDR3 sequence: CASSSGLNTEAFF. CDR3 bases: TGTGCCAGTAGTTCAGGGTTAAACACTGAAGCTTTCTTT.

V is TRBV5-1 and J is TRBJ1-1, with D perhaps matching TRBD1 (5 bases). Germline assignment: CDR1 SGHRS and CDR2 YFSETQ. The CDR3 loop spans 15 amino acids. Trimming took 6 bases from V and 7 from J, leaving 22 bases between them. CDR3 region: CASKNSLGGLGEAFF. The CDR3 DNA follows: TGCGCCAGCAAGAACTCACTCGGGGGTTTGGGTGAAGCTTTCTTT.

Concerning this clone: The germline gene is not matched at one end of the junction; a read error may be the cause. The chain uses TRBV6-4 and TRBJ2-2; D ambiguous. This CDR3 contains 13 residues. Germline V lookup: CDR1 MRHNA, CDR2 SNTAGT. The CDR3 sequence: CASSDRDTGELFF. CDR3 DNA: TGTGCCAGCAGTGATCGAGACACTGGGGAGCTGTTTTTT.